One sample yielded the 13 T cell receptor beta chains listed below, sequenced in a study of T cell changes during pregnancy in multiple sclerosis. Method: immunoSEQ multiplex PCR; TCRdb's copy keeps in-frame clones and lacks some. The table lists about 15,000 clones, approximately 80% of them singletons. The sequenced sample was CD8+ T cells from peripheral blood mononuclear cells, obtained after pregnancy. The receptors shown here come from a female donor in good health, enrolled as a control in a pregnancy study.

The rearrangement uses TRBV5-1 and TRBJ2-3, with 10 bases fitting TRBD2. Germline-derived CDR1 and CDR2 are SGHRS and YFSETQ. Trimming at V came to 2 bases and at J to 4 bases, leaving 7 bases not matched to a gene. The CDR3 is made up of 16 amino acids. The CDR3, as DNA: TGCGCCAGCAGCTTCTTGGCTAGCGGGAGTGCAGATACGCAGTATTTT. Amino acids: CASSFLASGSADTQYF. The complete variable domain, with remaining parts taken from reference TRBV5-1 and TRBJ2-3, reads KAGVTQTPRYLIKTRGQQVTLSCSPISGHRSVSWYQQTPGQGLQFLFEYFSETQRNKGNFPGRFSGRQFSNSRSEMNVSTLELGDSALYLCASSFLASGSADTQYFGPGTRLTVL.

The rearrangement uses TRBV9 and TRBJ2-3; D is undetermined. Deletions cut 4 bases from V and 5 bases from J, with 11 bases between. CDR3 size: 13 residues. Looked up from germline, CDR1 is SGDLS and CDR2 is YYNGEE. CDR3 protein: CASSPRAEDTQYF. The CDR3 nucleotides read TGTGCCAGCAGCCCTAGAGCTGAAGATACGCAGTATTTT.

The chain has TRBV28 and TRBJ2-1; no reliable D call. The V end was cut by 3 bases, the J end by 9 bases, with 6 bases between. The CDR3 consists of 11 residues. The germline V gene has CDR1 MDHEN and CDR2 SYDVKM. The CDR3, as DNA: TGTGCCAGCAGTTTGGCCGCTGAGCAGTTCTTC. Translating gives CASSLAAEQFF.

The chain joins TRBV18 to TRBJ2-7; D might be TRBD2 (6 bases). The CDR3 has 16 amino acids. Germline V CDR1 and CDR2: KGHSH, LQKENI. The V end was cut by 2 bases, the J end by 0 bases, with 14 bases between. The CDR3 region is CASSPGQWRDSYEQYF. CDR3 nucleotides: TGTGCCAGCTCACCAGGCCAATGGCGGGACTCCTACGAGCAGTACTTC.

This clone has just one count. The gene calls are TRBV13 and TRBJ1-4; a possible D gene is TRBD1 (6 bases). The CDR3 is made up of 15 amino acids. CDR1 and CDR2 from the germline V gene are PRHDT and FYEKMQ (reference sequence). Trimming removed 0 bases from V and 8 bases from J, with 13 bases in between. In nucleotides, the CDR3 is TGTGCCAGCAGCTTAGGAGCCGGACAGACCGAAAAACTGTTTTTT. Its protein is CASSLGAGQTEKLFF.

The chain joins TRBV5-4 to TRBJ1-6; TRBD1 aligns across 9 bases. The germline V gene has CDR1 SGHNT and CDR2 YYREEE (reference sequence). The CDR3 has 15 residues. Trimming took 6 bases from V and 6 from J; bases not matched to a gene: 7. DNA of the CDR3: TGTGCCAGCACCCGGACAGGGGACACTAATTCACCCCTCCACTTT. Translating gives CASTRTGDTNSPLHF.

This clone was seen a few times. The V call is TRBV30, the J call TRBJ2-2, with D tentatively TRBD1 (7 bases). V was trimmed by 8 bases and J by 3 bases, leaving 19 bases between them. Germline V gene sequence: CDR1 GTSNPN, CDR2 SVGIG (reference sequence). CDR3 length: 15 residues. The CDR3 sequence: CAVPQGGQDTGELFF. The CDR3 DNA follows: TGTGCCGTGCCGCAGGGGGGCCAGGACACCGGGGAGCTGTTTTTT. Using reference TRBV30 and TRBJ2-2 for the parts outside the CDR3, the full variable domain is SQTIHQWPATLVQPVGSPLSLECTVEGTSNPNLYWYRQAAGRGLQLLFYSVGIGQISSEVPQNLSASRPQDRQFILSSKKLLLSDSGFYLCAVPQGGQDTGELFFGEGSRLTVL.

The chain has TRBV9 and TRBJ2-7; TRBD2 matches at 11 bases. V was pared by 3 bases and J by 6 bases, with 8 bases of the junction left unmatched. The CDR3 covers 15 residues. Germline CDR1 SGDLS, CDR2 YYNGEE. The CDR3 nucleotides read TGTGCCAGCAGCGCAACTAGCGGGAGTGGGAGCGAGCAGTACTTC. Translation: CASSATSGSGSEQYF.

This chain joins TRBV2 and TRBJ1-2; 9 bases match TRBD1. The V and J ends lost 6 bases and 8 bases, in that order; junction bases with no gene match: 10. Germline values: CDR1 SNHLY, CDR2 FYNNEI. The CDR3 loop spans 14 amino acids. The CDR3, as DNA: TGTGCCAGCAGCTTGGGACAGGGCGGGTTGGGCTACACCTTC. Translated: CASSLGQGGLGYTF.

The chain is built from TRBV11-3 and TRBJ2-3; TRBD2 matches at 16 bases. J was trimmed by 7 bases and V by 3 bases; bases with no gene match: 4. The V gene's germline CDR1 is SGHNT and CDR2 YENEEA. The CDR3 runs 16 residues. CDR3 in amino acids: CASSLGLAGGPNTQYF. CDR3 DNA sequence: TGTGCCAGCAGCTTGGGACTAGCGGGGGGGCCAAATACGCAGTATTTT.

V usage is TRBV7-8 and J usage is TRBJ2-1; 9 bases align to TRBD2. V was pared by 5 bases and J by 0 bases, with 5 bases of the junction left unmatched. CDR1 SGHVS and CDR2 FQNEAQ come from the germline V gene. The length of the CDR3 is 16 residues. The CDR3 loop reads CASSISGGSSYNEQFF. The CDR3 coding sequence is TGTGCCAGCAGCATCAGCGGGGGGAGCTCCTACAATGAGCAGTTCTTC.

V and J are TRBV6-1 and TRBJ1-1, with a tentative D call TRBD1 (5 bases). The CDR3 contains 14 residues. CDR1 is MNHNS, CDR2 SASEGT, per germline. V lost 2 bases to trimming and J lost 6 bases, with 13 bases between them. The CDR3, as DNA: TGTGCCAGCAGTGAACAGAGGGCGGGGGCTGAAGCTTTCTTT. Translating gives CASSEQRAGAEAFF.

DNA of the CDR3: TGTGCCAGCAGCTTATTGGGGGGATTCACAGATACGCAGTATTTT. As protein: CASSLLGGFTDTQYF. The chain carries TRBV7-3 and TRBJ2-3; tentative D call: TRBD2 (6 bases). This CDR3 is built from 15 residues. Germline assignment: CDR1 SGHTA and CDR2 FQGTGA. Trimming left V 2 bases short and J 2 bases short, with 11 bases between.